The 30 T cell receptor beta chains below all came from one sample that was sequenced in a study of T cells in Graves' hyperthyroidism and ophthalmopathy. Researchers took RNA transcripts and amplified the TCR beta CDR3 regions from them. Initially, a first-round RT-PCR of the TCR CDR3 employed the HTBI primer set. Using its own MiXCR run on the multiplex PCR reads, TCRdb lists one record per CDR3 protein. Of 300,000 to 450,000 distinct CDR3 sequences in the sample, approximately 14% were seen once. Source material: blood. The receptor set was obtained from a woman in her thirties with Graves' ophthalmopathy.

This clonotype was seen many times. The genes are TRBV11-3 and TRBJ1-1; D may be TRBD1 (5 bases). Germline V gene data show CDR1 as SGHNT and CDR2 as YENEEA. Deletions cut 2 bases from V and 3 bases from J, with 16 bases between. The CDR3 has 16 amino acids. The CDR3: CASSLTSWGGDTEAFF. As DNA, the CDR3 is TGTGCCAGCAGCTTAACATCGTGGGGAGGGGACACTGAAGCTTTCTTT.

In its sample, this clonotype was seen many times. The rearrangement uses TRBV5-8 and TRBJ1-2, with TRBD1 as a possible D gene (6 bases). Trimming removed 4 bases from V and 4 bases from J, with 20 bases in between. CDR1 SGHTS and CDR2 YDEGEE come from the germline V gene. There are 16 residues in the CDR3. The CDR3 is CASSPDGQGRAYGYTF. CDR3 sequence (DNA): TGTGCCAGCAGCCCCGATGGTCAGGGGCGCGCCTATGGCTACACCTTC.

Concerning this clonotype: This may arise from a read error, as a much more abundant clone is one base away. The gene calls are TRBV9 and TRBJ2-1, with D maybe TRBD2 (6 bases). Trimming stripped 3 bases from V and 2 bases from J, with 18 bases between. The CDR3 loop spans 17 amino acids. From germline, CDR1 is SGDLS and CDR2 YYNGEE. The CDR3 is CASSGGEGQVTYNEQFF. CDR3 sequence (DNA): TGTGCCAGCAGCGGGGGGGAAGGGCAGGTAACCTACAATGAGCAGTTCTTC. Full variable domain (outside the CDR3, taken from reference TRBV9 and TRBJ2-1): DSGVTQTPKHLITATGQRVTLRCSPRSGDLSVYWYQQSLDQGLQFLIQYYNGEERAKGNILERFSAQQFPDLHSELNLSSLELGDSALYFCASSGGEGQVTYNEQFFGPGTRLTVL.

This rearrangement joins TRBV9 to TRBJ1-5; D remains ambiguous. Per germline, CDR1 SGDLS and CDR2 YYNGEE. CDR3 length: 15 residues. Trimming shortened V by 4 bases and J by 1 base, and 12 bases separated the two germline ends. The CDR3 loop reads CASSPTVDSNQPQHF. CDR3 DNA: TGTGCCAGCAGCCCCACCGTGGACAGCAATCAGCCCCAGCATTTT.

The rearrangement uses TRBV28 and TRBJ2-5, with D perhaps matching TRBD2 (6 bases). CDR3 length: 10 amino acids. Germline V CDR1 and CDR2: MDHEN, SYDVKM. Trimming pared 8 bases from V and 5 bases from J, leaving 6 bases between. CDR3 loop: CASGRETQYF. CDR3 nucleotides: TGTGCCAGCGGGAGGGAGACCCAGTACTTC.

This clonotype has ten or more counts. The genes are TRBV6-1 and TRBJ2-1; 15 bases agree with TRBD2. Trimming at V came to 5 bases and at J to 3 bases, leaving 8 bases not matched to a gene. The CDR3 has 18 residues. Per the germline V gene, CDR1 is MNHNS and CDR2 is SASEGT. CDR3 in DNA: TGTGCCAGCAGTAGGACTAGCGGGGGGGCGTCGATCTACAATGAGCAGTTCTTC. Amino acids: CASSRTSGGASIYNEQFF.

The table lists this clonotype with many counts. V gene TRBV2 combines with J gene TRBJ1-2; 10 nucleotides line up with TRBD1. This CDR3 has 17 residues. Germline V gene lookup returns CDR1 SNHLY and CDR2 FYNNEI. The ends lost 7 bases at V and 1 base at J; junction bases unmatched: 12. The CDR3, as DNA: TGTGCCAGCACCGAGGAATATGGGACAGGGGTTAACTATGGCTACACCTTC. It translates to CASTEEYGTGVNYGYTF.

The gene calls are TRBV5-1 and TRBJ2-7, with D possibly matching TRBD2 (5 bases). The germline V and J ends were trimmed by 1 base and 10 bases, with 36 bases remaining between them. Germline-derived CDR1 and CDR2 are SGHRS and YFSETQ. The CDR3 is 20 residues long. CDR3 sequence reads: CASSLILWIGVNLASGRQYF. The CDR3, as DNA: TGCGCCAGCAGCTTGATTCTCTGGATCGGAGTCAACCTCGCCTCGGGGAGACAGTACTTC.

This clonotype has just a few counts. This chain joins TRBV6-1 and TRBJ2-1; 7 positions match TRBD2. J lost 2 bases, V lost 6 bases, and 7 bases had no gene match. Germline V gene data show CDR1 as MNHNS and CDR2 as SASEGT. The CDR3 runs 15 residues. The CDR3 DNA reads as TGTGCCAGCAGGTTTGATGCGGGGGCCTACAATGAGCAGTTCTTC. Protein product: CASRFDAGAYNEQFF.

This clonotype has a count of ten or more. J is TRBJ2-7 and V is TRBV6-1, with TRBD2 matching 11 bases. V was pared by 4 bases and J by 5 bases, with 13 bases of the junction left unmatched. Germline assignment: CDR1 MNHNS and CDR2 SASEGT. This CDR3 spans 17 amino acids. The CDR3 DNA follows: TGTGCCAGCAGTGTGGCTAGCGGGGGGTTCCAGCTCCACGAGCAGTACTTC. Its protein product is CASSVASGGFQLHEQYF.

This clonotype was found many times. The rearrangement links TRBV24-1 to TRBJ2-5; 8 bases match TRBD2. J lost 4 bases, V lost 9 bases, and 6 bases had no gene match. CDR1 is KGHDR and CDR2 is SFDVKD in the germline V gene. The CDR3 has 13 amino acids. CDR3 in amino acids: CATATSGGETQYF. As DNA, the CDR3 is TGTGCCACCGCAACCAGCGGGGGAGAGACCCAGTACTTC.

This clonotype was observed at least ten times. The genes are TRBV30 and TRBJ1-5; tentatively, D is TRBD1 (6 bases). The CDR3 has 13 residues. In germline, CDR1 is GTSNPN, CDR2 SVGIG (reference sequence). The V end lost 3 bases, the J end lost 5 bases, and 11 bases lay between the germline ends. CDR3 DNA: TGTGCCTGGAGCGTGTACAGGGATCAGCCCCAGCATTTT. This translates into CAWSVYRDQPQHF.

This clonotype has more than one count but fewer than ten. The chain is built from TRBV27 and TRBJ2-1, with 7 bases fitting TRBD2. This CDR3 is 12 amino acids long. Looked up from germline, CDR1 is MNHEY and CDR2 is SMNVEV (reference sequence). Germline trimming cut 5 bases from V and 10 bases from J; bases unmatched to any gene: 5. The CDR3 region is CASSSGVREQFF. The CDR3 DNA reads TGTGCCAGCAGTAGCGGGGTGCGGGAGCAGTTCTTC.

This clonotype was detected many times. The chain recombines TRBV12-3 or TRBV12-4 with TRBJ2-1; 8 bases line up with TRBD1. The CDR3 runs to 15 residues. J lost 1 base, V lost 10 bases, and 9 bases had no gene match. This CDR3 reads CAITSQGASYNEQFF. DNA for the CDR3: TGTGCCATCACCTCTCAGGGGGCTTCCTACAATGAGCAGTTCTTC.

This clonotype was counted ten times or more. The V call is TRBV5-1, the J call TRBJ2-7; 9 bases map to TRBD1. Germline trimming cut 0 bases from V and 6 bases from J; bases unmatched to any gene: 4. The CDR3 length is 14 residues. CDR1 is SGHRS and CDR2 is YFSETQ in the germline V gene. The CDR3 sequence: CASSLDVTGGEQYF. Here the CDR3 DNA reads TGCGCCAGCAGCTTGGATGTGACAGGGGGCGAGCAGTACTTC.

This clonotype has a handful of counts. This chain uses TRBV4-1 with TRBJ2-2; no clear D. The length of the CDR3 is 13 residues. The V gene's germline CDR1 is MGHRA and CDR2 YSYEKL. Trimming left V 4 bases short and J 5 bases short, with 8 bases between. The CDR3 loop is CASSPRITGELFF. As DNA, the CDR3 is TGCGCCAGCAGCCCTCGGATTACCGGGGAGCTGTTTTTT.

This clonotype was seen ten or more times. V usage is TRBV11-2 and J usage is TRBJ2-1; TRBD2 aligns across 12 bases. The CDR3 length is 16 residues. The germline V gene encodes CDR1 SGHAT and CDR2 FQNNGV. V was pared by 4 bases and J by 7 bases, with 8 bases of the junction left unmatched. CDR3 in amino acids: CASSSPLAGGPNEQFF. Written as DNA, the CDR3 is TGTGCCAGCAGCTCCCCCCTAGCGGGGGGGCCTAATGAGCAGTTCTTC.

In its sample, this clonotype was seen many times. The V and J genes are TRBV18 and TRBJ1-3, with unresolved D. In germline, CDR1 is KGHSH, CDR2 LQKENI. Trimming took 10 bases from V and 4 from J, leaving 8 bases between them. The length of the CDR3 is 11 residues. CDR3 nucleotide sequence: TGTGCCACCCAAAAAGGAAACACCATATATTTT. Translating gives CATQKGNTIYF.

A note on this clonotype: With a much larger clone just one base away, this may be a read error. The chain is built from TRBV13 and TRBJ1-6; unclear D gene. The ends were cut back, 5 bases at V and 0 bases at J, with 11 bases in the middle. Germline values: CDR1 PRHDT, CDR2 FYEKMQ (reference sequence). The CDR3 consists of 16 residues. CDR3 residues: CASSLQRSSYNSPLHF. As DNA, the CDR3 is TGTGCCAGCAGCCTCCAGCGGAGCTCCTATAATTCACCCCTCCACTTT. Supplemented by reference TRBV13 and TRBJ1-6, the full variable domain reads AAGVIQSPRHLIKEKRETATLKCYPIPRHDTVYWYQQGPGQDPQFLISFYEKMQSDKGSIPDRFSAQQFSDYHSELNMSSLELGDSALYFCASSLQRSSYNSPLHFGNGTRLTVT.

This clonotype was seen at least ten times. The genes are TRBV2 and TRBJ1-2; D is undetermined. V was cut by 6 bases and J by 4 bases, with 15 bases left in between. The CDR3 extends over 14 amino acids. The germline gives CDR1 SNHLY, CDR2 FYNNEI. The chain's CDR3 is CASRESPGGYGYTF. The DNA of the CDR3 is TGTGCCAGCAGGGAATCCCCCGGTGGCTATGGCTACACCTTC.

There are many counts of this clonotype. This chain joins TRBV2 and TRBJ2-1; 14 bases align to TRBD2. This CDR3 region has 14 residues. Per germline, CDR1 SNHLY and CDR2 FYNNEI. V lost 6 bases and J lost 10; bases outside the gene matches: 5. The CDR3 loop reads CASRTSGGALEQFF. The CDR3 DNA follows: TGTGCCAGCAGGACTAGCGGGGGGGCTCTCGAGCAGTTCTTC.

This clonotype occurred many times. The chain couples TRBV4-1 to TRBJ1-4; D gene unclear. Trimming took off 1 base at V and 8 bases at J, with 14 bases between the two ends. Germline values: CDR1 MGHRA, CDR2 YSYEKL. The CDR3 runs to 15 residues. CDR3 amino acids: CASSQGAPGREKLFF. The CDR3 DNA sequence: TGCGCCAGCAGCCAAGGTGCCCCTGGGAGGGAAAAACTGTTTTTT.

Many counts were recorded for this clonotype. The rearrangement joins TRBV7-2 to TRBJ2-1, with TRBD1 as a possible D gene (5 bases). In germline, CDR1 is SGHTA, CDR2 FQGNSA. CDR3 length equals 14 residues. Trimming left V 1 base short and J 7 bases short, with 11 bases between. The CDR3, as DNA: TGTGCCAGCAGCTTAGAGGGGTCGGGTAATGAGCAGTTCTTC. This sequence encodes CASSLEGSGNEQFF.

This clonotype was detected ten times or more. V gene TRBV3-1 combines with J gene TRBJ1-5; D possibly corresponds to TRBD1 (5 bases). V lost 0 bases and J 6 bases, leaving 9 bases between the germline ends. CDR3 length equals 14 residues. Germline CDR1 and CDR2: LGHDT and YNNKEL (reference sequence). As DNA, the CDR3 is TGTGCCAGCAGCCAAGAAGGGGTAAGTCAGCCCCAGCATTTT. Translated, it gives CASSQEGVSQPQHF.

The sample holds a few counts of this clonotype. In DNA, the CDR3 is TGTGCCAGCAGCTCCTCTAGAGGTCTAGCTGCCGGGGAGCTGTTTTTT. Protein sequence: CASSSSRGLAAGELFF. This chain joins TRBV7-3 and TRBJ2-2, with D possibly being TRBD2 (5 bases). The germline V and J ends were trimmed by 4 bases and 6 bases, with 18 bases remaining between them. The CDR3 contains 16 residues. In germline, CDR1 is SGHTA, CDR2 FQGTGA.

About this clonotype itself: Being one base from a much bigger clone, this may be a read error. The V gene is TRBV5-6, the J gene TRBJ1-3, with 9 bases aligning to TRBD1. From germline, CDR1 is SGHDT and CDR2 YYEEEE. CDR3 length: 16 amino acids. CDR3 protein: CASGFGTGNNGNTIYF. The CDR3 DNA reads as TGTGCCAGCGGCTTCGGGACAGGGAATAATGGAAACACCATATATTTT. Supplemented by reference TRBV5-6 and TRBJ1-3, the full variable domain reads DAGVTQSPTHLIKTRGQQVTLRCSPKSGHDTVSWYQQALGQGPQFIFQYYEEEERQRGNFPDRFSGHQFPNYSSELNVNALLLGDSALYLCASGFGTGNNGNTIYFGEGSWLTVV.

This clonotype was seen at least ten times. The CDR3, as DNA: TGCAGTGCTAGTCAACTGGGGCGGGGTCTGGCCGATTCACCCCTCCACTTT. Translated, it gives CSASQLGRGLADSPLHF. The V and J genes are TRBV20-1 and TRBJ1-6, with a tentative D call TRBD1 (5 bases). Germline V gene sequence: CDR1 DFQATT, CDR2 SNEGSKA (reference sequence). The CDR3 has 17 residues. The V gene lost 3 bases and the J gene lost 8 bases, with 23 bases spanning the gap.

This clonotype showed up many times. The chain carries TRBV2 and TRBJ2-7; TRBD1 is a possible D gene (5 bases). The CDR3 loop spans 13 amino acids. Trimming took 7 bases from V and 0 from J, leaving 10 bases between them. Germline assignment: CDR1 SNHLY and CDR2 FYNNEI. This CDR3 reads CASMKGFSYEQYF. For the CDR3, the DNA is TGTGCCAGCATGAAGGGGTTCTCCTACGAGCAGTACTTC.

There are many counts of this clonotype. V gene TRBV30 combines with J gene TRBJ2-3; D perhaps matches TRBD2 (6 bases). The CDR3 has 17 residues. Trimming removed 2 bases from V and 0 bases from J, with 18 bases in between. Germline V gives CDR1 GTSNPN, CDR2 SVGIG (reference sequence). DNA for the CDR3: TGTGCCTGGAGTACCTACTCGGGACTCCTCAGCACAGATACGCAGTATTTT. Protein product: CAWSTYSGLLSTDTQYF.

A few counts support this clonotype. The chain recombines TRBV2 with TRBJ2-7, with D possibly TRBD1 on 6 matching bases. Germline V lookup: CDR1 SNHLY, CDR2 FYNNEI. The CDR3 is 15 residues long. Trimming took 6 bases from V and 0 from J, leaving 15 bases between them. Here the CDR3 DNA reads TGTGCCAGCAGGAGGGACACGTACAACTCCTACGAGCAGTACTTC. Translated, it gives CASRRDTYNSYEQYF.